The present T cell receptor beta chain was sequenced within a study of OX40 agonist ivuxolimab in advanced cancers. Study-level information: Prior anti-PD-1, anti-PD-L1 or anti-CTLA-4 therapy did not bar entry, and approximately 43% had some. Points from the study as a whole: Those patients achieving a partial response at 0.1-3.0 mg/kg showed among the lowest clonal expansion. Expanded clones belonging to CD8+ T cells outnumbered, on average, those of CD4+.

Concerning this clone itself: Its target is unknown.

Data came from immunoSEQ multiplex PCR; TCRdb stores just in-frame clones and leaves some out. The table records around 73,000 clones, 90% of them present only once. The V gene lost 3 bases and the J gene lost 7 bases, with 10 bases spanning the gap. Per germline, CDR1 MNHEY and CDR2 SMNVEV (reference sequence). This CDR3 contains 13 residues. V usage is TRBV27 and J usage is TRBJ1-5, with D uncertain. The origin of this receptor is an adult with an advanced solid tumor such as melanoma, head and neck, liver or kidney cancer. The sequenced sample was CD4+ or CD8+ T cells sorted from blood, obtained in a trial of the OX40 agonist ivuxolimab. Written as DNA, the CDR3 is TGTGCCAGCAGTTTTGGGCAGTTGCAGCCCCAGCATTTT. Translating gives CASSFGQLQPQHF.